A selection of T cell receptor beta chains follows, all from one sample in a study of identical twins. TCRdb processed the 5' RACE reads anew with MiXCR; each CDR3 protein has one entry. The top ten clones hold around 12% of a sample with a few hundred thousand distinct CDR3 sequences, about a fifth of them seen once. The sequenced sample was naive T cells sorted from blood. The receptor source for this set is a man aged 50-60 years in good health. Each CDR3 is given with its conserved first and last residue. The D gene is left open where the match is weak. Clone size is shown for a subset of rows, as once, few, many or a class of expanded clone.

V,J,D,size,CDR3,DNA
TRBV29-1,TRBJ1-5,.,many,CSVSEGSKVSNQPQHF,TGCAGCGTGTCCGAGGGGAGTAAAGTAAGCAATCAGCCCCAGCATTTT
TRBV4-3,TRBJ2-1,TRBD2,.,CASSHRSSTSGRGSYNEQFF,TGCGCCAGCAGCCACCGCTCGTCGACTAGCGGGAGGGGGTCCTACAATGAGCAGTTCTTC
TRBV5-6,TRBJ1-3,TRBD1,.,CASTLDRGTGNTIYF,TGTGCCAGCACCCTTGACAGGGGCACTGGAAACACCATATATTTT
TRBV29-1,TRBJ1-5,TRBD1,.,CSVGSQGGNQPQHF,TGCAGCGTTGGTTCCCAGGGGGGGAATCAGCCCCAGCATTTT
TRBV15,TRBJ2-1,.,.,CATSRASGSSYNEQFF,TGTGCCACCAGCAGAGCATCGGGGAGCTCCTACAATGAGCAGTTCTTC
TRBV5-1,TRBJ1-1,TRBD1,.,CASSPLAGGTNTEAFF,TGCGCCAGCAGCCCCCTCGCAGGGGGGACGAACACTGAAGCTTTCTTT
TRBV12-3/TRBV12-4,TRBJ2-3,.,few,CASSFRRSSTDTQYF,TGTGCCAGCAGTTTTCGGCGCAGTAGCACAGATACGCAGTATTTT
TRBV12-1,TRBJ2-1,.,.,CASSLHSFTEISIYNEQFF,TGTGCCAGCAGCTTACACTCCTTTACTGAAATCTCAATTTACAATGAGCAGTTCTTC
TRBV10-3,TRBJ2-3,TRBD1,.,CAISEQGVTDTQYF,TGTGCCATCAGTGAGCAGGGGGTCACAGATACGCAGTATTTT
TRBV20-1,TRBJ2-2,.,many,CSASPGNTGELFF,TGCAGTGCTAGTCCCGGGAACACCGGGGAGCTGTTTTTT